What follows are 11 T cell receptor beta chains derived from one specimen sequenced in a study of shared clonotypes between healthy human individuals. Method: immunoSEQ multiplex PCR; TCRdb's copy keeps in-frame clones and lacks some. The sample records fewer than 2.5 million clones, 80% to 95% being singletons. Material: naive CD4+ T cells from PBMCs. Regarding subset: CD45RA+ positively selected. These receptors originate from a man aged 18 to 29 in good health. Some clones in this sample may be carry-over from other donors' samples.

V and J are TRBV2 and TRBJ2-1, with D possibly TRBD2 on 6 matching bases. Germline values: CDR1 SNHLY, CDR2 FYNNEI. V lost 4 bases and J 1 base, leaving 11 bases between the germline ends. The CDR3 is 15 amino acids. Here the CDR3 reads CASSVSGGSYNEQFF. The CDR3 DNA reads TGTGCCAGCAGTGTCTCTGGGGGGTCCTACAATGAGCAGTTCTTC.

Concerning this clone: Just one base apart from a much larger clone, this may be a read error. This same CDR3 is encoded by further DNA sequences in the sample. The chain combines TRBV5-1 with TRBJ2-5; D gene uncertain. Trimming left V 4 bases short and J 1 base short, with 2 bases between. The germline V gene has CDR1 SGHRS and CDR2 YFSETQ. This CDR3 region has 11 residues. CDR3 loop: CASSIQETQYF. The CDR3 coding sequence is TGCGCCAGCAGCATCCAAGAGACCCAGTACTTC.

The chain joins TRBV6-5 to TRBJ1-3; D is unclear. The ends were cut back, 2 bases at V and 4 bases at J, with 9 bases in the middle. Germline CDR1 and CDR2: MNHEY and SVGAGI. This CDR3 is 14 amino acids long. The CDR3 nucleotides are TGTGCCAGCAGTTACGGAGGGTACGGAAACACCATATATTTT. It codes for CASSYGGYGNTIYF.

The genes are TRBV28 and TRBJ1-2; 9 bases are shared with TRBD1. V shed 1 base, J shed 7 bases, and the junction held 16 bases outside the gene matches. The germline gives CDR1 MDHEN, CDR2 SYDVKM. CDR3 length: 18 residues. Written as DNA, the CDR3 is TGTGCCAGCAGTTTATTAGGGACAGGGATTGTGTCCGCGATTGGCTACACCTTC. Protein: CASSLLGTGIVSAIGYTF.

V usage is TRBV4-2 and J usage is TRBJ2-3; TRBD2 agrees at 11 bases. Looked up from germline, CDR1 is LGHNA and CDR2 is YNFKEQ. The V and J ends lost 0 bases and 3 bases, in that order; junction bases with no gene match: 2. The CDR3 runs 16 residues. The CDR3 DNA reads as TGTGCCAGCAGCCAAGAGCCTAGCGGGAGGACAGATACGCAGTATTTT. It encodes CASSQEPSGRTDTQYF.

The chain has TRBV7-9 and TRBJ1-3; 7 bases agree with TRBD1. V was pared by 5 bases and J by 0 bases, with 16 bases of the junction left unmatched. Per the germline V gene, CDR1 is SEHNR and CDR2 is FQNEAQ (reference sequence). The CDR3 length is 19 residues. The CDR3 region is CASSPSRRQGLSSGNTIYF. Written as DNA, the CDR3 is TGTGCCAGCAGCCCTTCCCGTCGACAGGGCCTATCCTCTGGAAACACCATATATTTT.

The chain has TRBV2 and TRBJ2-7; 7 bases agree with TRBD2. V lost 7 bases, J lost 7 bases, and 10 bases stayed unmatched. CDR1 and CDR2 (germline): SNHLY, FYNNEI. The CDR3 length is 13 residues. The CDR3 nucleotides are TGTGCCAGCAAGCGACTCCCCGGGAGGGAGCAGTACTTC. Encoded protein: CASKRLPGREQYF.

This chain connects TRBV27 to TRBJ2-5; TRBD2 agrees at 10 bases. The CDR3 has 15 amino acids. J was trimmed by 7 bases and V by 5 bases; bases with no gene match: 10. CDR1 is MNHEY and CDR2 is SMNVEV in the germline V gene (reference sequence). CDR3 sequence: CASSPIAGGEATQYF. Here the CDR3 DNA reads TGTGCCAGCAGTCCTATAGCGGGGGGCGAGGCGACCCAGTACTTC.

The chain joins TRBV5-1 to TRBJ1-1, with 11 bases aligning to TRBD1. The CDR3 sequence is 15 residues long. V lost 2 bases and J lost 4; bases outside the gene matches: 4. Germline CDR1 SGHRS, CDR2 YFSETQ. The CDR3 DNA reads TGCGCCAGCAGCTTCTCCGGGACAGGGGGCACTGAAGCTTTCTTT. Amino acids: CASSFSGTGGTEAFF.

This rearrangement joins TRBV5-4 to TRBJ2-3, with TRBD1 matching over 7 bases. The V and J ends lost 3 bases and 1 base, in that order; junction bases with no gene match: 5. Per germline, CDR1 SGHNT and CDR2 YYREEE (reference sequence). The CDR3 consists of 15 residues. CDR3 sequence: CASSWNRGGTDTQYF. CDR3 DNA sequence: TGTGCCAGCAGCTGGAACAGGGGCGGCACAGATACGCAGTATTTT.

The rearrangement joins TRBV29-1 to TRBJ2-1; 10 bases map to TRBD2. V was pared by 1 base and J by 8 bases, with 5 bases of the junction left unmatched. Germline V lookup: CDR1 SQVTM, CDR2 ANQGSEA. The CDR3 has 14 amino acids. The CDR3 DNA is TGCAGCGTTGAAGTGGGACTAGCGATCGATGAGCAGTTCTTC. It is translated as CSVEVGLAIDEQFF.